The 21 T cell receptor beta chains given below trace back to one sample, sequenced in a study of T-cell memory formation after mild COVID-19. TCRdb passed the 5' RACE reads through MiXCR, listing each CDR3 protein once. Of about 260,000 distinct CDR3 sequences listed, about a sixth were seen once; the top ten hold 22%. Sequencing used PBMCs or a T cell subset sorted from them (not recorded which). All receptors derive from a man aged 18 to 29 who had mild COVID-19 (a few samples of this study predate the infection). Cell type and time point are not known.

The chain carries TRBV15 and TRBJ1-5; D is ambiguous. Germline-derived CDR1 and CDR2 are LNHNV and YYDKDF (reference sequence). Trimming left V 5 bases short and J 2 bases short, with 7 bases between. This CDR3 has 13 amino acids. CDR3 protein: CATSPQGNQPQHF. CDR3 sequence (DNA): TGTGCCACCAGCCCGCAGGGCAATCAGCCCCAGCATTTT. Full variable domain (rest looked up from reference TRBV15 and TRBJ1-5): DAMVIQNPRYQVTQFGKPVTLSCSQTLNHNVMYWYQQKSSQAPKLLFHYYDKDFNNEADTPDNFQSRRPNTSFCFLDIRSPGLGDTAMYLCATSPQGNQPQHFGDGTRLSIL.

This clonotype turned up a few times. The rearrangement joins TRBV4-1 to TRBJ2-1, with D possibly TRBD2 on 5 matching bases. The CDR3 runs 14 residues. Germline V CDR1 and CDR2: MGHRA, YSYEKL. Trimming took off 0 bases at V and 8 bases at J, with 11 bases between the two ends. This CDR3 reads CASSQDGRVDEQFF. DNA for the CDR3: TGCGCCAGCAGCCAAGATGGGCGGGTTGATGAGCAGTTCTTC.

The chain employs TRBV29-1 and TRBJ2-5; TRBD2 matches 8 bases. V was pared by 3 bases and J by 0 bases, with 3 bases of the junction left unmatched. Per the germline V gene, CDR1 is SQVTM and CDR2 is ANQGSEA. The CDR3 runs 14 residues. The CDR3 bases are TGCAGCGTTGATGAGCGGGGGTACCAAGAGACCCAGTACTTC. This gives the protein CSVDERGYQETQYF.

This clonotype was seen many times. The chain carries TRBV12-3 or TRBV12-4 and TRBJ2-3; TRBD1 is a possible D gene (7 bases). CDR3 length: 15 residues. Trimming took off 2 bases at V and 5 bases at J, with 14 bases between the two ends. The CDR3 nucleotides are TGTGCCAGCAGTTTATCCCCAGGGGGAGGAGATACGCAGTATTTT. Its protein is CASSLSPGGGDTQYF.

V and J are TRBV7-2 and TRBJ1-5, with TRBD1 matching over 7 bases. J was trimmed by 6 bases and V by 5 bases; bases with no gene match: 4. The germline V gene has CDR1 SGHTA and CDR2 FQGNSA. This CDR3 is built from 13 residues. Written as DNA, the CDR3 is TGTGCCAGCAGCGACAGGGCTCGTCAGCCCCAGCATTTT. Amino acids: CASSDRARQPQHF. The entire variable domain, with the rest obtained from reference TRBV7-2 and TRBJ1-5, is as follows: GAGVSQSPSNKVTEKGKDVELRCDPISGHTALYWYRQSLGQGLEFLIYFQGNSAPDKSGLPSDRFSAERTGGSVSTLTIQRTQQEDSAVYLCASSDRARQPQHFGDGTRLSIL.

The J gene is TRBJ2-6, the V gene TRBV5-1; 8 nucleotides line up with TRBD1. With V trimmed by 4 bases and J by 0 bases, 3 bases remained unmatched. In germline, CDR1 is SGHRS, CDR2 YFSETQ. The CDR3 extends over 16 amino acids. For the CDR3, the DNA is TGCGCCAGCAGCGGGACAGGAGGCTCTGGGGCCAACGTCCTGACTTTC. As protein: CASSGTGGSGANVLTF.

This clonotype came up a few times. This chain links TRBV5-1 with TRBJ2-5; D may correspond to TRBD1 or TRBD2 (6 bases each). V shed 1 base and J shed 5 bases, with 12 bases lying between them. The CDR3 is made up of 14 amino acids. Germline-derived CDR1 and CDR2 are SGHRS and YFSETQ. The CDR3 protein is CASSLRGAGETQYF. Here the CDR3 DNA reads TGCGCCAGCAGCTTGAGGGGGGCAGGGGAGACCCAGTACTTC.

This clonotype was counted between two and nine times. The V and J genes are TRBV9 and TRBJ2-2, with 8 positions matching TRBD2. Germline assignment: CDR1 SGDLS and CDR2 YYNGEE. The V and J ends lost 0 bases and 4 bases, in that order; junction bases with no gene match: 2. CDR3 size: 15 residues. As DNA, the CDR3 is TGTGCCAGCAGCGTAGGCCGGGGGGGCACCGGGGAGCTGTTTTTT. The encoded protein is CASSVGRGGTGELFF.

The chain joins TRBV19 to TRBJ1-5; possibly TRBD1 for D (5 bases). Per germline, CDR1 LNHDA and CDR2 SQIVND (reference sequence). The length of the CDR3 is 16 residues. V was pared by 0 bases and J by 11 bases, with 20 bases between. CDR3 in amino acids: CASSIDLSGLGRTQHF. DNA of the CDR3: TGTGCCAGTAGTATAGATTTGTCGGGGCTGGGGCGGACCCAGCATTTT.

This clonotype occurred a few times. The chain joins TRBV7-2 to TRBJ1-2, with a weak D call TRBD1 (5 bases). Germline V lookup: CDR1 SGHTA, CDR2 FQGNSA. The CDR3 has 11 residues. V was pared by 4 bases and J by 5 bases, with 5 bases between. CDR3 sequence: CASSSGYGYTF. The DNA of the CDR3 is TGTGCCAGCAGCTCAGGGTATGGCTACACCTTC.

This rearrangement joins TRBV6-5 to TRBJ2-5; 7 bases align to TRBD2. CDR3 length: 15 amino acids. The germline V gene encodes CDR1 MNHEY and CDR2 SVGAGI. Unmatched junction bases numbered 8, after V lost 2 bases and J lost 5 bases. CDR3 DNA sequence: TGTGCCAGCAGTTACCTGTCTAGCGGTTCGGAGACCCAGTACTTC. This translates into CASSYLSSGSETQYF.

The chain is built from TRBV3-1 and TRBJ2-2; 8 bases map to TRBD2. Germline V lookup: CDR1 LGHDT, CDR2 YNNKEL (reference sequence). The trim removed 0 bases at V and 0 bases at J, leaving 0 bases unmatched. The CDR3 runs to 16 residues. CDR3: CASSQDSGANTGELFF. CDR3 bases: TGTGCCAGCAGCCAAGATAGCGGGGCGAACACCGGGGAGCTGTTTTTT. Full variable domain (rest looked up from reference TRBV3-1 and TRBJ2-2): DTAVSQTPKYLVTQMGNDKSIKCEQNLGHDTMYWYKQDSKKFLKIMFSYNNKELIINETVPNRFSPKSPDKAHLNLHINSLELGDSAVYFCASSQDSGANTGELFFGEGSRLTVL.

The DNA of the CDR3 is TGCGCCAGCAGCCAACCCCACACCGGGGAGCTGTTTTTT. This encodes CASSQPHTGELFF. This chain uses TRBV4-1 with TRBJ2-2; D is unresolved. Germline V CDR1 and CDR2: MGHRA, YSYEKL. The V and J ends lost 2 bases and 3 bases respectively, with 4 bases between them. The length of the CDR3 is 13 residues.

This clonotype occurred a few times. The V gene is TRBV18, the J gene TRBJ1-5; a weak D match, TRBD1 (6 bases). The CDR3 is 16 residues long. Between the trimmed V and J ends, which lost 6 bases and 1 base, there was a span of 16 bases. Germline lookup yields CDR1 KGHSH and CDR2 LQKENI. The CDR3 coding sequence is TGTGCCAGCTCCGGACAGAAGGGTTTGAGCAATCAGCCCCAGCATTTT. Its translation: CASSGQKGLSNQPQHF.

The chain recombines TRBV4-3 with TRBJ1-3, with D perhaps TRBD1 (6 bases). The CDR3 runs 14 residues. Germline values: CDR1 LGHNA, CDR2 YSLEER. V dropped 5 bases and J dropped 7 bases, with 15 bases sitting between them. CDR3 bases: TGCGCCAGCAGCGCGGCAGGGGCGGCGAACACCATATATTTT. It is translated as CASSAAGAANTIYF.

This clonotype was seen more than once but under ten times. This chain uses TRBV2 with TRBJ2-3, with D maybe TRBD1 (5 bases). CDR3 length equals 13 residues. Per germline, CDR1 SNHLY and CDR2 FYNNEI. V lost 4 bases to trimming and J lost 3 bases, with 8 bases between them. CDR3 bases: TGTGCCAGCAGTGGAGACAGAACAGATACGCAGTATTTT. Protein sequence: CASSGDRTDTQYF. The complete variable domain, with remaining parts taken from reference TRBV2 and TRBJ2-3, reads EPEVTQTPSHQVTQMGQEVILRCVPISNHLYFYWYRQILGQKVEFLVSFYNNEISEKSEIFDDQFSVERPDGSNFTLKIRSTKLEDSAMYFCASSGDRTDTQYFGPGTRLTVL.

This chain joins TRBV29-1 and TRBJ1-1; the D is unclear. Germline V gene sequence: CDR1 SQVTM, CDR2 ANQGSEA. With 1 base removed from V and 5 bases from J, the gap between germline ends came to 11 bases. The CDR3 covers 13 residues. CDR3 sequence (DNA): TGCAGCGTTGAAGGGGCGATCCAGACTGAAGCTTTCTTT. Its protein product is CSVEGAIQTEAFF.

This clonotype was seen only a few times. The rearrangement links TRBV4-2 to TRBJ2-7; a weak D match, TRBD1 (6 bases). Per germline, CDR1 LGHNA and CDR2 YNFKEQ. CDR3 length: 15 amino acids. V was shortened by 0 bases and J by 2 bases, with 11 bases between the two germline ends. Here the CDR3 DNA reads TGTGCCAGCAGCCAAGATTTGGGACAAACCTACGAGCAGTACTTC. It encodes CASSQDLGQTYEQYF.

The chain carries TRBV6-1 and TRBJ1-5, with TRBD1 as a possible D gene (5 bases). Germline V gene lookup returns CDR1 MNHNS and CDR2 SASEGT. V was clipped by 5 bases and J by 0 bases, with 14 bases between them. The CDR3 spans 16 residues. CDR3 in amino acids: CASSYAGTASNQPQHF. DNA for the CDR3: TGTGCCAGCAGTTACGCCGGGACCGCTAGCAATCAGCCCCAGCATTTT.

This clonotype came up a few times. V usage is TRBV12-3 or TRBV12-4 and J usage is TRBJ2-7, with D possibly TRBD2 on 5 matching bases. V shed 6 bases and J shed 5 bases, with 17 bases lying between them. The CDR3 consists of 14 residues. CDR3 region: CASSLTFRGDEQYF. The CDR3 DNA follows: TGTGCCAGCAGCCTCACTTTCCGGGGTGACGAGCAGTACTTC.

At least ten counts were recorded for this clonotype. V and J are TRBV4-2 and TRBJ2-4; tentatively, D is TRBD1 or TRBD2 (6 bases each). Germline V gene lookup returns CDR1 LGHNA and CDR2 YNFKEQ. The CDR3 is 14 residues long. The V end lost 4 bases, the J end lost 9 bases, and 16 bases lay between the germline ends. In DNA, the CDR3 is TGTGCCAGCAGCCCTAGGGAAAGGGGGGTCATTCAGTACTTC. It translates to CASSPRERGVIQYF.